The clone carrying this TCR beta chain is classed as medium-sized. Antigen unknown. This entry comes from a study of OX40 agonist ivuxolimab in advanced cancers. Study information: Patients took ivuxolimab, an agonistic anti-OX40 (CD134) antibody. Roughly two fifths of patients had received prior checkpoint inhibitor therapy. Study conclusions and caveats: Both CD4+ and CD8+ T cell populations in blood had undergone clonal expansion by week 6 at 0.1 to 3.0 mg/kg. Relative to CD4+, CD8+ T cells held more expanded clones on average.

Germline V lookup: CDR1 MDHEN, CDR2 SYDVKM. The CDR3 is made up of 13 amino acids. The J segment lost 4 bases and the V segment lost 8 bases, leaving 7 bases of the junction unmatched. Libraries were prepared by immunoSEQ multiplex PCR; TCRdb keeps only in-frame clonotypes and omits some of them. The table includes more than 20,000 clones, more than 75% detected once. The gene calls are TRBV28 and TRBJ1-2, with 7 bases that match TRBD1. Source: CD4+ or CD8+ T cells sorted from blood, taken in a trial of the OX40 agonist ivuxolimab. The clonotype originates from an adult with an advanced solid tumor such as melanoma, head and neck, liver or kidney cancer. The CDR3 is CASVEEGAYGYTF. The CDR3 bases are TGTGCCAGCGTAGAAGAGGGGGCCTATGGCTACACCTTC.